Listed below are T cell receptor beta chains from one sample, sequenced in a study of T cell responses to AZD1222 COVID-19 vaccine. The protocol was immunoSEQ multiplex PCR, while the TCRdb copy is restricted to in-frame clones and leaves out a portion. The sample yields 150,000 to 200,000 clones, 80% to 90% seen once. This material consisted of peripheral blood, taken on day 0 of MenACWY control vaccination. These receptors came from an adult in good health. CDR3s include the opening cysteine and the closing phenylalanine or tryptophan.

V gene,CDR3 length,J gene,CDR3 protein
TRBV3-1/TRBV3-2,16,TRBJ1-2,CASSRETGQGRYGYTF
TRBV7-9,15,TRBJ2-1,CASSLLSVGYNEQFF
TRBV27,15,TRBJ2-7,CASSLLSGATNEQYF
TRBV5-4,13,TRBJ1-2,CASRNRGGYGYTF
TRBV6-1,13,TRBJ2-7,CASSEVENYEQYF
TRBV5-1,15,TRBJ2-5,CASSATGGSQETQYF
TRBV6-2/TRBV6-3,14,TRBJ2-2,CASSYGTNSGELFF
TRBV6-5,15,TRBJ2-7,CASSLGGRITLEQYF
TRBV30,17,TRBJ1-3,CAWALRGVTNFGNTIYF
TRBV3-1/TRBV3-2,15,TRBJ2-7,CASSSRDRGLGEQYF
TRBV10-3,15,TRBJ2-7,CAISLGQPDSYEQYF
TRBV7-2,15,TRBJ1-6,CASSLRRGNNSPLHF
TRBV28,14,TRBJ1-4,CASSLEQGGRKLFF
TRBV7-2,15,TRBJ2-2,CASSLASGYTGELFF
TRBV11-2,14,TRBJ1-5,CASSPGTANQPQHF
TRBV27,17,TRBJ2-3,CASSSLLTGLQTDTQYF
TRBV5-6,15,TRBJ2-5,CASSLGTSGRETQYF
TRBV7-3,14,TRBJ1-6,CASRSGGAESPLHF
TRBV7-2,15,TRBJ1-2,CASSPSGQKNYGYTF
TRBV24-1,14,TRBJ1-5,CATSDPGARQPQHF
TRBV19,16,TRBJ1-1,CASSIDHDVLNTEAFF
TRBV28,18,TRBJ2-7,CASSLPRDIQEIDYEQYF
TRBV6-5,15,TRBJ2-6,CASSRSVTGANVLTF
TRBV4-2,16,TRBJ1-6,CASSQPLNGLNSPLHF
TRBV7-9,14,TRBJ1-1,CASSPGTGGTEAFF
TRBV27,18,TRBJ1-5,CASRYRDRAGFGNQPQHF
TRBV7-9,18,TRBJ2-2,CASSLVVPGLAGPGELFF
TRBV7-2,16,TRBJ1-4,CASSPGGTLRREKLFF
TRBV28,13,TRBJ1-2,CASSLLQGDGYTF
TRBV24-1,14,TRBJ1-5,CATSARVRDQPQHF
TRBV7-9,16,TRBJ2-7,CASSRQSGGAGYEQYF
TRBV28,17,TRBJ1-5,CASRPGGAHHSNQPQHF
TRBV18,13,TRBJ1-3,CASSPASGNTIYF
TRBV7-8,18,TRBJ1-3,CASSLVGGRVGVGNTIYF
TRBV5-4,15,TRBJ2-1,CASSPPGQGYNEQFF
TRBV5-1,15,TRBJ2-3,CASSLEGQGKDTQYF
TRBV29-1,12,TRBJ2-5,CSGGQIQETQYF
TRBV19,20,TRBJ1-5,CASSIPWDRGNSGSNQPQHF
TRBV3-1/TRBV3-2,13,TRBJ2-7,CASSPGRAYEQYF
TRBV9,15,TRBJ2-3,CASSVGELGTDTQYF
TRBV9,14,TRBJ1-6,CASSVHSKGSPLHF
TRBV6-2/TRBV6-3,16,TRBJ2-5,CASSYGSGGPIETQYF
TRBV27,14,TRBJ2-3,CASSFGLATDTQYF
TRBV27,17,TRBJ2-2,CASSRISLLANTGELFF
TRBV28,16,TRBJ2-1,CASSTTGMRSYNEQFF
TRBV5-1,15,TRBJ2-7,CASSLRTDLRDEQYF
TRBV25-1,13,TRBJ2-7,CASRSGASYEQYF
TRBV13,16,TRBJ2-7,CASSTRTSGGNYEQYF
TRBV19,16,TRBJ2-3,CASFGTGGSSTDTQYF
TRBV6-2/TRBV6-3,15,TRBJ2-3,CASSTRGGGTDTQYF
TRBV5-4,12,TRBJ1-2,CASSGDSYGYTF
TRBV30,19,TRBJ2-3,CAYIPSSKTSGVTTDTQYF
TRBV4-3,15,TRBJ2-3,CASSLSGGDTDTQYF
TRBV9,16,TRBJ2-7,CASSVALRDRDGEQYF
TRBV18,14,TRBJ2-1,CASSPTSGDNEQFF
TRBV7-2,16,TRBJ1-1,CASSLFPPDSGAEAFF
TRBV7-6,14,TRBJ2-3,CASSLTSGADTQYF
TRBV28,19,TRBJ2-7,CASSSDRDRGLILSYEQYF
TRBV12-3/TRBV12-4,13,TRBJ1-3,CASSFGSGNTIYF